The 8 T cell receptor beta chains below were found in one sample sequenced in a study of blood T cell repertoires in COVID-19. Produced via immunoSEQ multiplex PCR; TCRdb's table is partial and in-frame only. The table has about 130,000 clones, approximately 86% seen once. Sequenced input: peripheral blood. These receptors were taken from a woman in her 70s with COVID-19, enrolled during active disease.

V gene TRBV27 combines with J gene TRBJ1-5; 9 nucleotides line up with TRBD1. The length of the CDR3 is 18 residues. The V and J ends lost 5 bases and 3 bases, in that order; junction bases with no gene match: 14. Germline lookup yields CDR1 MNHEY and CDR2 SMNVEV (reference sequence). The CDR3 sequence: CASSVRPGQGESNQPQHF. The CDR3 nucleotides read TGTGCCAGCAGTGTACGCCCGGGACAGGGTGAGTCCAATCAGCCCCAGCATTTT.

The V gene is TRBV27, the J gene TRBJ1-2; 7 bases are a match to TRBD1. CDR3 length: 13 residues. Germline V gene lookup returns CDR1 MNHEY and CDR2 SMNVEV (reference sequence). V shed 1 base, J shed 6 bases, and the junction held 2 bases outside the gene matches. The CDR3 spells CASSLYRGDGYTF. The CDR3 DNA is TGTGCCAGCAGTTTATACAGGGGAGATGGCTACACCTTC.

The chain uses TRBV2 and TRBJ2-5; 8 bases agree with TRBD2. With 3 bases clipped from V and 4 bases from J, the junction kept 1 base outside the gene matches. The CDR3 extends over 13 amino acids. The germline gives CDR1 SNHLY, CDR2 FYNNEI. The CDR3 reads CASSEGLGETQYF. CDR3 nucleotide sequence: TGTGCCAGCAGTGAGGGACTAGGAGAGACCCAGTACTTC.

CDR3 in DNA: TGTGCCAGCAGCTCCAACAGGGCCCAAGGCTACACCTTC. Translation: CASSSNRAQGYTF. The V call is TRBV7-9, the J call TRBJ1-2, with D possibly being TRBD1 (6 bases). Germline V lookup: CDR1 SEHNR, CDR2 FQNEAQ (reference sequence). The CDR3 is 13 amino acids. V was trimmed by 4 bases and J by 8 bases, leaving 14 bases between them.

The chain couples TRBV5-4 to TRBJ1-4, with no clear D. V shed 0 bases and J shed 0 bases, with 6 bases lying between them. This CDR3 comprises 15 residues. Germline V CDR1 and CDR2: SGHNT, YYREEE (reference sequence). The DNA for the CDR3 is TGTGCCAGCAGCTTGGGCGGGTCAACTAATGAAAAACTGTTTTTT. Its protein product is CASSLGGSTNEKLFF.

As for this clone: The sample contains more than one DNA sequence encoding this CDR3. V usage is TRBV5-1 and J usage is TRBJ2-1, with a tentative D call TRBD2 (6 bases). The CDR3 is made up of 15 amino acids. The germline V gene encodes CDR1 SGHRS and CDR2 YFSETQ. Trimming shortened V by 0 bases and J by 5 bases, and 12 bases separated the two germline ends. The CDR3 sequence is CASSLVAGGNNEQFF. The DNA for the CDR3 is TGCGCCAGCAGCTTGGTGGCAGGAGGGAACAATGAGCAGTTCTTC.

V is TRBV21-1 and J is TRBJ2-7; the table's D gene call, TRBD1, was not cross checked with the DNA. TRBV21-1 is assigned pseudogene status. This CDR3 region has 17 residues. As DNA, the CDR3 is TGTGCCAGCAGCAAAGGGGGGCCGGAGACGACAGCCTACGAGCAGTACTTC. Translation: CASSKGGPETTAYEQYF.

This clone occurred once. CDR3 in DNA: TGTGCCAGTAGCAGAGGAAAACTGTTTTTT. Translation gives CASSRGKLFF. V gene TRBV19 combines with J gene TRBJ1-4; D is uncertain. The germline gives CDR1 LNHDA, CDR2 SQIVND (reference sequence). V lost 6 bases, J lost 10 bases, and 6 bases lay in between. The CDR3 is made up of 10 amino acids.